This T cell receptor beta chain was documented in a study of cytotoxic CD8 clonotypes in ibrutinib-treated CLL. Clones were read by immunoSEQ multiplex PCR, and TCRdb kept only the in-frame ones, dropping some. The repertoire holds around 150,000 clones, with roughly 77% as singletons. As input for TCR beta libraries, approximately 1.9 micrograms of genomic DNA came from cryopreserved PBMCs. CDR1 and CDR2 from the germline V gene are MGHRA and YSYEKL. The CDR3 loop spans 17 amino acids. J lost 3 bases, V lost 1 base, and 10 bases had no gene match. Sequencing used PBMCs, obtained after 12 months of ibrutinib treatment. This TCR derives from a human donor with chronic lymphocytic leukemia. The chain uses TRBV4-1 and TRBJ2-7, with TRBD2 matching over 9 bases. The CDR3 spells CASSQGWRGGKHYEQYF. The CDR3 nucleotides are TGCGCCAGCAGCCAAGGATGGCGGGGGGGGAAGCACTACGAGCAGTACTTC.